Below, 27 T cell receptor beta chains from the same sample are listed, as sequenced in a study of post-analysis software for immune sequencing data. Overall study findings and caveats: Elevated frequency relative to controls characterized roughly 5 TRBV segments in patients, TRBV5-6, TRBV5-1 and TRBV20-1 among them.

The antigens of these receptors remain unknown. Libraries were made from TCR beta cDNA, and they carried unique molecular identifiers. TCRdb recomputed calls from the PCR reads with MiXCR, one row per CDR3 protein. The sample contains about half a million distinct CDR3 sequences, 30% to 40% of which appear only once. Specimen: blood. The source is a girl aged 2-17 years with multiple sclerosis.

This clonotype appeared a few times. The gene calls are TRBV4-1 and TRBJ1-2; D uncertain. Germline V gene lookup returns CDR1 MGHRA and CDR2 YSYEKL. This CDR3 is built from 15 residues. V lost 1 base, J lost 2 bases, and 11 bases lay in between. The CDR3 loop reads CASSQAPGRNYGYTF. The CDR3 DNA is TGCGCCAGCAGCCAAGCGCCCGGGCGGAACTATGGCTACACCTTC.

The V gene is TRBV9, the J gene TRBJ2-3, with 8 nucleotides matching TRBD1. CDR1 is SGDLS, CDR2 YYNGEE, per germline. The CDR3 length is 16 residues. J gave up 4 bases and V 0 bases, and 7 bases lay outside the gene matches. CDR3 in DNA: TGTGCCAGCAGCGTAGCTACGACAGGGGCCTCAGATACGCAGTATTTT. This encodes CASSVATTGASDTQYF.

This clonotype has just a few counts. The chain is built from TRBV11-1 and TRBJ2-7; 8 nucleotides match TRBD1. The CDR3 loop spans 17 amino acids. V was pared by 5 bases and J by 4 bases, with 16 bases of the junction left unmatched. Germline loops: CDR1 SGHAT, CDR2 FQDESV (reference sequence). CDR3 in DNA: TGTGCCAGCAGCCCGCGAGGACAGGGACACGACGGATACGAGCAGTACTTC. This encodes CASSPRGQGHDGYEQYF.

This chain joins TRBV4-1 and TRBJ2-7; D gene unclear. Germline CDR1 and CDR2: MGHRA and YSYEKL. The CDR3 length is 15 residues. V was trimmed by 0 bases and J by 0 bases, leaving 9 bases between them. CDR3 protein: CASSQDIGLSYEQYF. In DNA, the CDR3 is TGCGCCAGCAGCCAAGATATTGGTCTCTCCTACGAGCAGTACTTC.

V usage is TRBV6-1 and J usage is TRBJ1-6; weak D call: TRBD1 (5 bases). CDR3 size: 14 residues. Between the trimmed V and J ends, which lost 7 bases and 9 bases, there was a span of 16 bases. CDR1 is MNHNS, CDR2 SASEGT, per germline. The CDR3 bases are TGTGCCAGCAACATAGACAGCCGGATTTCACCCCTCCACTTT. This encodes CASNIDSRISPLHF.

This chain links TRBV3-1 with TRBJ2-1; 7 nucleotides match TRBD1. Germline loops: CDR1 LGHDT, CDR2 YNNKEL (reference sequence). The CDR3 is 13 residues long. After removal of 6 bases from V and 5 bases from J, the junction contained 4 bases not matched to a gene. CDR3: CASRPTGDNEQFF. The CDR3 nucleotides are TGTGCCAGCAGGCCTACAGGGGACAATGAGCAGTTCTTC.

A word on this clonotype: Mismatch with germline at one junction end may stem from a read error. DNA of the CDR3: TGTGCCGGCAGCCTCCTCAAACTAGCGGGGGGAGATACGCAGTATTTT. It translates to CAGSLLKLAGGDTQYF. This chain uses TRBV3-1 with TRBJ2-3; 12 bases agree with TRBD2. Germline CDR1 and CDR2: LGHDT and YNNKEL (reference sequence). The CDR3 spans 16 residues.

The chain is built from TRBV4-1 and TRBJ2-7, with D perhaps matching TRBD1 (6 bases). The CDR3 has 16 amino acids. Trimming cost V 1 base and J 5 bases, with 18 bases left between them. CDR1 MGHRA and CDR2 YSYEKL come from the germline V gene. CDR3 region: CASSQGRVTGIHEQYF. The CDR3, as DNA: TGCGCCAGCAGCCAAGGCAGGGTAACAGGGATCCACGAGCAGTACTTC.

CDR3 nucleotides: TGTGCCAGTACTACAGATTTCAATCAGCCCCAGCATTTT. It encodes CASTTDFNQPQHF. The chain employs TRBV6-1 and TRBJ1-5; D is unresolved. This CDR3 has 13 residues. Germline V gene data show CDR1 as MNHNS and CDR2 as SASEGT. V was cut by 9 bases and J by 3 bases, with 12 bases left in between.

The V call is TRBV15, the J call TRBJ2-5, with TRBD2 as a possible D gene (5 bases). The V end was cut by 3 bases, the J end by 5 bases, with 19 bases between. This CDR3 is 16 amino acids long. CDR1 and CDR2 (germline): LNHNV, YYDKDF (reference sequence). The DNA for the CDR3 is TGTGCCACCAGCAGTTTTGAGGGCCGCAGAGGGGAGACCCAGTACTTC. It encodes CATSSFEGRRGETQYF.

This clonotype was seen a handful of times. The chain combines TRBV24-1 with TRBJ1-2, with unresolved D. The CDR3 runs 17 residues. V was pared by 3 bases and J by 6 bases, with 22 bases between. Germline assignment: CDR1 KGHDR and CDR2 SFDVKD. The DNA of the CDR3 is TGTGCCACCAGTGATCCCGCCCGGGGAACTAGTCTCCATGGCTACACCTTC. Protein sequence: CATSDPARGTSLHGYTF.

The chain has TRBV5-1 and TRBJ1-2; D call uncertain. The germline V gene encodes CDR1 SGHRS and CDR2 YFSETQ. The V gene lost 3 bases and the J gene lost 7 bases, with 22 bases spanning the gap. This CDR3 comprises 16 residues. The CDR3: CASSSEGFPIMFGYTF. In DNA, the CDR3 is TGCGCCAGCAGCTCTGAAGGGTTCCCCATTATGTTTGGCTACACCTTC.

The chain combines TRBV20-1 with TRBJ2-5, with D uncertain. Trimming took off 6 bases at V and 0 bases at J, with 5 bases between the two ends. The CDR3 covers 11 residues. Germline V gene lookup returns CDR1 DFQATT and CDR2 SNEGSKA (reference sequence). The CDR3 nucleotides read TGCAGTGCCATAGACCAAGAGACCCAGTACTTC. The encoded protein is CSAIDQETQYF.

J is TRBJ1-2 and V is TRBV7-2; no reliable D call. Germline lookup yields CDR1 SGHTA and CDR2 FQGNSA. The germline V and J ends were trimmed by 1 base and 7 bases, with 1 base remaining between them. The CDR3 totals 10 residues. The CDR3 DNA reads TGTGCCAGCAGCTTAGTTGGCTACACCTTC. Encoded protein: CASSLVGYTF.

A few counts support this clonotype. The V call is TRBV18, the J call TRBJ2-3; a possible D gene is TRBD2 (6 bases). V lost 3 bases to trimming and J lost 6 bases, with 13 bases between them. The CDR3 spans 14 residues. Looked up from germline, CDR1 is KGHSH and CDR2 is LQKENI. The CDR3 sequence: CASSPGGSRDTQYF. CDR3 in DNA: TGTGCCAGCTCACCGGGGGGTTCGAGGGATACGCAGTATTTT.

This rearrangement joins TRBV12-3 or TRBV12-4 to TRBJ2-5, with 10 bases aligning to TRBD2. This CDR3 has 17 residues. Unmatched junction bases numbered 12, after V lost 4 bases and J lost 4 bases. Here the CDR3 DNA reads TGTGCCAGCAGTTACCCTCGCAGCGGGGGGGCTCCAGAGACCCAGTACTTC. It encodes CASSYPRSGGAPETQYF.

This clonotype was found a few times. The CDR3 sequence: CATSLTGAPYNEQFF. DNA for the CDR3: TGTGCCACCAGCTTAACGGGGGCCCCCTACAATGAGCAGTTCTTC. V and J are TRBV15 and TRBJ2-1; D may be TRBD1 or TRBD2 (6 bases each). Germline CDR1 is LNHNV and CDR2 is YYDKDF (reference sequence). The CDR3 runs to 15 residues. V was trimmed by 5 bases and J by 2 bases, leaving 13 bases between them.

The rearrangement uses TRBV12-3 or TRBV12-4 and TRBJ1-6, with 7 bases that match TRBD1. The CDR3 runs to 13 residues. V dropped 3 bases and J dropped 12; count of bases not matched to a gene: 5. The chain's CDR3 is CASSFRQGGPLHF. The CDR3, as DNA: TGTGCCAGCAGTTTTCGACAGGGAGGACCCCTCCACTTT.

The chain links TRBV12-3 or TRBV12-4 to TRBJ2-4; TRBD1 aligns across 9 bases. Gene TRBJ2-7 matches the end of the DNA better, so the J call may be wrong. The CDR3 is made up of 14 amino acids. CDR3 sequence (DNA): TGTGCCAGCAGACGGACAGGGGTGGACTACGAGCAGTACTTC. It yields the protein CASRRTGVDYEQYF.

The J gene is TRBJ1-5, the V gene TRBV20-1; TRBD1 aligns across 8 bases. The V gene end was trimmed by 2 bases and the J gene end by 4 bases; junction bases not matched to a gene: 7. Germline V lookup: CDR1 DFQATT, CDR2 SNEGSKA (reference sequence). There are 15 residues in the CDR3. The CDR3 protein is CSARLTGAQNQPQHF. CDR3 bases: TGCAGTGCTAGACTGACAGGGGCACAGAATCAGCCCCAGCATTTT.

This clonotype was counted only a few times. The V gene is TRBV5-1, the J gene TRBJ2-5, with 8 bases that match TRBD1. V was pared by 4 bases and J by 4 bases, with 15 bases of the junction left unmatched. The CDR3 length is 17 residues. Germline V lookup: CDR1 SGHRS, CDR2 YFSETQ. The CDR3, as DNA: TGCGCCAGCAGCCTCCCCCGACAGGGGAAAAGGGGAGAGACCCAGTACTTC. Its translation: CASSLPRQGKRGETQYF. The full variable domain, with the rest looked up from reference TRBV5-1 and TRBJ2-5, is KAGVTQTPRYLIKTRGQQVTLSCSPISGHRSVSWYQQTPGQGLQFLFEYFSETQRNKGNFPGRFSGRQFSNSRSEMNVSTLELGDSALYLCASSLPRQGKRGETQYFGPGTRLLVL.

The J gene is TRBJ2-2, the V gene TRBV29-1; D is uncertain. The CDR3 loop spans 12 amino acids. Germline loops: CDR1 SQVTM, CDR2 ANQGSEA. V lost 4 bases and J lost 0, with 3 bases in between. The CDR3 region has the DNA TGCAGCGTTGTGGCGAACACCGGGGAGCTGTTTTTT. Amino acids: CSVVANTGELFF.

This clonotype was seen more than once but under ten times. This rearrangement joins TRBV6-5 to TRBJ2-7; D gene unclear. V lost 3 bases and J 4 bases, leaving 10 bases between the germline ends. The CDR3 loop spans 13 amino acids. The germline V gene encodes CDR1 MNHEY and CDR2 SVGAGI. The CDR3 sequence is CASSYGPLYEQYF. CDR3 sequence (DNA): TGTGCCAGCAGTTATGGACCCCTTTACGAGCAGTACTTC.

The rearrangement uses TRBV6-5 and TRBJ1-1, with D unresolved. CDR3 length equals 16 residues. Germline CDR1 reads MNHEY; CDR2 reads SVGAGI. Trimming stripped 2 bases from V and 1 base from J, with 14 bases between. In DNA, the CDR3 is TGTGCCAGCAGTTACGGCGGCCTCTCCGGGAACACTGAAGCTTTCTTT. Translation: CASSYGGLSGNTEAFF.

This clonotype came up once. The J gene is TRBJ1-4, the V gene TRBV6-1; the match to TRBD1 covers 7 bases. The CDR3 is 16 amino acids. Germline trimming cut 6 bases from V and 12 bases from J; bases unmatched to any gene: 19. Germline-derived CDR1 and CDR2 are MNHNS and SASEGT. CDR3 in DNA: TGTGCCAGCAGCGAAAGAGGAACAGGGGTGGTACGGGAACTGTTTTTT. It yields the protein CASSERGTGVVRELFF.

This chain links TRBV3-1 with TRBJ1-5; the D is unclear. Trimming removed 1 base from V and 1 base from J, with 5 bases in between. The CDR3 contains 14 residues. In germline, CDR1 is LGHDT, CDR2 YNNKEL (reference sequence). CDR3 sequence (DNA): TGTGCCAGCAGCCAAGGCAGGAGCAATCAGCCCCAGCATTTT. Its translation: CASSQGRSNQPQHF.

This clonotype came up a few times. CDR3 DNA: TGTGCCAGCAGGGAGGGGGGGGCCGGCAATGAGCAGTTCTTC. It specifies CASREGGAGNEQFF. V and J are TRBV25-1 and TRBJ2-1, with D perhaps TRBD2 (7 bases). The CDR3 length is 14 residues. The germline V gene has CDR1 MGHDK and CDR2 SYGVNS. Trimming removed 6 bases at V and 6 bases at J, with 15 bases between.